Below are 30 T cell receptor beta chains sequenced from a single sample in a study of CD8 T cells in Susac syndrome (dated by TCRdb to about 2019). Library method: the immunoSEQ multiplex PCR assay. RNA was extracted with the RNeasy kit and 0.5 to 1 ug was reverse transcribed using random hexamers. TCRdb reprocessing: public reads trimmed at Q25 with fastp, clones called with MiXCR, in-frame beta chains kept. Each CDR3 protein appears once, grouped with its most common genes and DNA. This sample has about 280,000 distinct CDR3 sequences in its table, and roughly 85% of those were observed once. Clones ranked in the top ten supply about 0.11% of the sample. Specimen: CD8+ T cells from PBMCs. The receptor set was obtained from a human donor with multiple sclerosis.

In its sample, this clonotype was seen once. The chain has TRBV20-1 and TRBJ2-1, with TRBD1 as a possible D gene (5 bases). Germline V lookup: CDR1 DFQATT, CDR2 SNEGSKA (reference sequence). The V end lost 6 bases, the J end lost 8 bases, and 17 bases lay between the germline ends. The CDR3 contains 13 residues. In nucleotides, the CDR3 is TGCAGTGCCAACCACTTCAGGGTGCATGAGCAGTTCTTC. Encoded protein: CSANHFRVHEQFF.

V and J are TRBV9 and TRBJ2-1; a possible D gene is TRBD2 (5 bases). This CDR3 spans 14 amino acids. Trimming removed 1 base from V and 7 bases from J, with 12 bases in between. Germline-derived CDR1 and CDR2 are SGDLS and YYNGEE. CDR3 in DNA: TGTGCCAGCAGCGTATACGGAGAGGGAAATGAGCAGTTCTTC. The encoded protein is CASSVYGEGNEQFF.

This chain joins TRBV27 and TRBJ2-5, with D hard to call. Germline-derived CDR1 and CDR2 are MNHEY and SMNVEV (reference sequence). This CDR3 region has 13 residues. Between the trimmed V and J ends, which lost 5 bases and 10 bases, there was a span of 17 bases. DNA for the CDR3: TGTGCCAGCAGTGCAACCTCTAGGTGGGACCAGTACTTC. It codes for CASSATSRWDQYF.

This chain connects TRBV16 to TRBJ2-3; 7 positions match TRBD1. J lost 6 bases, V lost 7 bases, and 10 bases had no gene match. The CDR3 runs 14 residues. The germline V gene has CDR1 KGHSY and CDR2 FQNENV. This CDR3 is CASKGQDRVDTQYF. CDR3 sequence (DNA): TGTGCCAGCAAAGGACAAGACAGGGTGGATACGCAGTATTTT.

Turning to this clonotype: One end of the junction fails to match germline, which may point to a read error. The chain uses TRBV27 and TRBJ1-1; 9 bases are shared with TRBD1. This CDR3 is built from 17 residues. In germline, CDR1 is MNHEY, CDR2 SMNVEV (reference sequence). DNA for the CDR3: TGTGCCGGCAGTTTAGGGGGGACAGGGTGGAAGAACACTGAAGCTTTCTTT. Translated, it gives CAGSLGGTGWKNTEAFF.

The CDR3 DNA reads TGTGCCACCTCTTCTGTTAACTATGGCTACACCTTC. This gives the protein CATSSVNYGYTF. The gene calls are TRBV9 and TRBJ1-2; D is unclear. The CDR3 length is 12 residues. CDR1 is SGDLS and CDR2 is YYNGEE in the germline V gene. Trimming stripped 9 bases from V and 1 base from J, with 10 bases between.

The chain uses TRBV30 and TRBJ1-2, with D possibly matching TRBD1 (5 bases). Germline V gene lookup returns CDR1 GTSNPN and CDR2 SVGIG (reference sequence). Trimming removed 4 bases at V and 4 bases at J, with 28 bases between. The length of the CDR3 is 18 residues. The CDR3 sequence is CAWNTIRQGKILGYGYTF. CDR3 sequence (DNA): TGTGCCTGGAACACAATCCGCCAGGGAAAAATCTTGGGCTATGGCTACACCTTC.

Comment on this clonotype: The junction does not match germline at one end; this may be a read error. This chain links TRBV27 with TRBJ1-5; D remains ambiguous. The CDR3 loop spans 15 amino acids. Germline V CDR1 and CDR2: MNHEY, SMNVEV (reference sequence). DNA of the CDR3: TGTACCAGCAGTTGGGTTGGGTCCAGCAATCAGCCCCAGCATTTT. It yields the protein CTSSWVGSSNQPQHF.

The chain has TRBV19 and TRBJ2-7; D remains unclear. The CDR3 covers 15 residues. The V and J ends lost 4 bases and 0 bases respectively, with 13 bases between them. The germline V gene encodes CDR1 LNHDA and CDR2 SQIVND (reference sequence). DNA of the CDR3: TGTGCCAGTAGTAGGGCTGGGGAAAGCTCCTACGAGCAGTACTTC. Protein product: CASSRAGESSYEQYF.

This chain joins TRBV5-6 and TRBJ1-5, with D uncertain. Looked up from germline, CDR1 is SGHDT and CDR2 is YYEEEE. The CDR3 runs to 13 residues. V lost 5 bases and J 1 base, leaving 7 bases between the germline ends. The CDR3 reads CASSLQSNQPQHF. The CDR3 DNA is TGTGCCAGCAGTTTACAGAGCAATCAGCCCCAGCATTTT.

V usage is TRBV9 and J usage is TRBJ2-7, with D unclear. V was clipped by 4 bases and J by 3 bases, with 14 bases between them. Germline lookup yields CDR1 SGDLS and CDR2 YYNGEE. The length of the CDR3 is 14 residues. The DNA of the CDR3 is TGTGCCAGCAGCCCCAGTGTAAGGGTCTACGAGCAGTACTTC. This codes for CASSPSVRVYEQYF.

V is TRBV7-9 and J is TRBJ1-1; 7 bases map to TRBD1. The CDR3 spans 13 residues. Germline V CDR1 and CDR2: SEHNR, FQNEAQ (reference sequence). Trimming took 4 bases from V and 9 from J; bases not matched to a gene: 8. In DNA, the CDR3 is TGTGCCAGCAGCTCGCAGGGGGGACCGAAAGCTTTCTTT. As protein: CASSSQGGPKAFF.

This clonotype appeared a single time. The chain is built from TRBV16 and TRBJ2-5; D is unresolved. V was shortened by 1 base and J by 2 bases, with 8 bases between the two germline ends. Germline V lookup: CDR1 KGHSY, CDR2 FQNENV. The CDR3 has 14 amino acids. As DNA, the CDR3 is TGTGCCAGCAGCCAATTTGTAGGACAAGAGACCCAGTACTTC. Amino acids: CASSQFVGQETQYF.

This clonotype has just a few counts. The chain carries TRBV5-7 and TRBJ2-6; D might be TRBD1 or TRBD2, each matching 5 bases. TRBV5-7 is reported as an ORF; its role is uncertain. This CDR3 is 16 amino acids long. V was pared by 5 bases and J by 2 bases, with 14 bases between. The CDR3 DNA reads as TGTGCCAGCAGTCCTTCCTTGGGGGCTGGGGCCAACGTCCTGACTTTC. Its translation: CASSPSLGAGANVLTF.

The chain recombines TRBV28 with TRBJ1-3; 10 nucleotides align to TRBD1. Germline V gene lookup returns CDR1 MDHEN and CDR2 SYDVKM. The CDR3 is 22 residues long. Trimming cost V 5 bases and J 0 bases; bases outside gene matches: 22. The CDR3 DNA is TGTGCCAGCAGTAACCCATTACTCGCCGGGACAGGGGCGCTCCACTCTGGAAACACCATATATTTT. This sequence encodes CASSNPLLAGTGALHSGNTIYF.

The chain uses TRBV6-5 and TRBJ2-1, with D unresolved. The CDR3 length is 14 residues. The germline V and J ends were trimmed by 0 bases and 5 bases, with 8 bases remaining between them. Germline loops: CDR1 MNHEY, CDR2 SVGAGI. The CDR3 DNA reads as TGTGCCAGCAGTTACTCACGGCTCCACAATGAGCAGTTCTTC. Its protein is CASSYSRLHNEQFF.

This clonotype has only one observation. The CDR3 protein is CASSQVKEVGTGELFF. The CDR3 DNA follows: TGCGCCAGCAGCCAAGTTAAGGAAGTAGGGACCGGGGAGCTGTTTTTT. This chain connects TRBV4-1 to TRBJ2-2; D is undetermined. CDR3 length: 16 amino acids. Germline V gene sequence: CDR1 MGHRA, CDR2 YSYEKL. V shed 1 base and J shed 5 bases, with 14 bases lying between them.

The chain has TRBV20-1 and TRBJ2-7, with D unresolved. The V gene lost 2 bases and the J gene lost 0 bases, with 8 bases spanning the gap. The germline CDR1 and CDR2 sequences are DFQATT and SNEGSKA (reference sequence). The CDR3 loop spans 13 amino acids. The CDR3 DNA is TGCAGTGCTAGAAGTAGACTCTCCTACGAGCAGTACTTC. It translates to CSARSRLSYEQYF.

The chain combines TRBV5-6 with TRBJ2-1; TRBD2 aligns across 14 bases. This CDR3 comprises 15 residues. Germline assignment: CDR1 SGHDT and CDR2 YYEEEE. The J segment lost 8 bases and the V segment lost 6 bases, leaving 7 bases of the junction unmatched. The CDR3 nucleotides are TGTGCCAGCATCCTGGGACTAGCGGGAGTAGATGAGCAGTTCTTC. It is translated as CASILGLAGVDEQFF.

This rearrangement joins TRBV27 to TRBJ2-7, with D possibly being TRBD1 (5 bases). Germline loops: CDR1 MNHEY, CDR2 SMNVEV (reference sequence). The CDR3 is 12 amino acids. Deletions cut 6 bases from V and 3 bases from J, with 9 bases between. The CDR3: CASRAGYYEQYF. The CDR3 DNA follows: TGTGCCAGCAGGGCAGGGTACTACGAGCAGTACTTC.

The CDR3 loop is CASSSRPGGSYEQYF. CDR3 DNA: TGTGCCAGCAGCTCCCGTCCAGGAGGGTCCTACGAGCAGTACTTC. The chain links TRBV3-1 to TRBJ2-7; possible D gene TRBD2, 6 bases. CDR1 is LGHDT and CDR2 is YNNKEL in the germline V gene (reference sequence). The CDR3 totals 15 residues. With 5 bases removed from V and 1 base from J, the gap between germline ends came to 15 bases.

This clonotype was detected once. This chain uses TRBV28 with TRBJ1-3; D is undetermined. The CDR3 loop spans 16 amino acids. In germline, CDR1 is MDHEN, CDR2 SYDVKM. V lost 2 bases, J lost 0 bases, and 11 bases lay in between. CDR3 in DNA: TGTGCCAGCAGTTTACTTGACACCTTCTCTGGAAACACCATATATTTT. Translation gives CASSLLDTFSGNTIYF.

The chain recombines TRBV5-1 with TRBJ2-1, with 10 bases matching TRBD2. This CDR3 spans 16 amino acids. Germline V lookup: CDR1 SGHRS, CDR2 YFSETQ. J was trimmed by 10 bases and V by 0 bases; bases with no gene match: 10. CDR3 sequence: CASSLGAGGPSREQFF. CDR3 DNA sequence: TGCGCCAGCAGCTTGGGAGCGGGAGGGCCCTCGCGAGAGCAGTTCTTC. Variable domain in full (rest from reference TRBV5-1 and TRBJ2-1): KAGVTQTPRYLIKTRGQQVTLSCSPISGHRSVSWYQQTPGQGLQFLFEYFSETQRNKGNFPGRFSGRQFSNSRSEMNVSTLELGDSALYLCASSLGAGGPSREQFFGPGTRLTVL.

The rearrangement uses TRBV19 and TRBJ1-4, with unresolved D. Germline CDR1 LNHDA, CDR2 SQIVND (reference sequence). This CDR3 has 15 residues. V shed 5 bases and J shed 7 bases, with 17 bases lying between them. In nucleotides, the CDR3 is TGTGCCAGTAGTCTCACTCGCGACACCTCTGAAAAACTGTTTTTT. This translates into CASSLTRDTSEKLFF. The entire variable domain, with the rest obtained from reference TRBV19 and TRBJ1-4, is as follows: DGGITQSPKYLFRKEGQNVTLSCEQNLNHDAMYWYRQDPGQGLRLIYYSQIVNDFQKGDIAEGYSVSREKKESFPLTVTSAQKNPTAFYLCASSLTRDTSEKLFFGSGTQLSVL.

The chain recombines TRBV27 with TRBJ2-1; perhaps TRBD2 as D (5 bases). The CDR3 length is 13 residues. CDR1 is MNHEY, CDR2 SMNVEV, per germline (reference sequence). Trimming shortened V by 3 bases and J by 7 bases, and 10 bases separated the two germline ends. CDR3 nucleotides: TGTGCCAGCAGTTTTGCCGGGAAGAATGAGCAGTTCTTC. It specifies CASSFAGKNEQFF.

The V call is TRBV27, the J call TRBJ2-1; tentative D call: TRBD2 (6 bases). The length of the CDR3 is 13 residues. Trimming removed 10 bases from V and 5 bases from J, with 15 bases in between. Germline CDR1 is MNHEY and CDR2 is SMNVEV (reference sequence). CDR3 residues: CATQERADNEQFF. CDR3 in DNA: TGTGCCACTCAGGAGCGGGCCGACAATGAGCAGTTCTTC.

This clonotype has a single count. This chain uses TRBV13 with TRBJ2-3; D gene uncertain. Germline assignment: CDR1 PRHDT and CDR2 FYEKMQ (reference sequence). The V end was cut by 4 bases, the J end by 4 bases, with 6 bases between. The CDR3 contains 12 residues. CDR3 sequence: CASSSAADTQYF. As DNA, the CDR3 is TGTGCCAGCAGCTCTGCAGCAGATACGCAGTATTTT.

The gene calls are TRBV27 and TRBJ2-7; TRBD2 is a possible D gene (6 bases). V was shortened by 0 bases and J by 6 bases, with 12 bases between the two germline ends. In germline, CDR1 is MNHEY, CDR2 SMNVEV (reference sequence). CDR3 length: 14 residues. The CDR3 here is CASSLSGTRGEQYF. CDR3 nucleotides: TGTGCCAGCAGTTTATCCGGGACTCGAGGCGAGCAGTACTTC.

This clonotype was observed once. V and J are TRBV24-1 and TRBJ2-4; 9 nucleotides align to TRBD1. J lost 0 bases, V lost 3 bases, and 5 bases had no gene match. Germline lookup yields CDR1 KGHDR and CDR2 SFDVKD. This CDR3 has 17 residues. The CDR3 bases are TGTGCCACCAGTGATACCCGGACAGGGGTAGCCAAAAACATTCAGTACTTC. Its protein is CATSDTRTGVAKNIQYF.

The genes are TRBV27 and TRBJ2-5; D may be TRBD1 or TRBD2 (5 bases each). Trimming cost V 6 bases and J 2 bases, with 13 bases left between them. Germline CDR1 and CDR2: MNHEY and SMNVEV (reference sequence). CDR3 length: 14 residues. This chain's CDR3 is CASSPLGAQETQYF. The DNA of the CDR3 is TGTGCCAGCAGCCCCCTCGGGGCACAAGAGACCCAGTACTTC.